A selection of T cell receptor beta chains follows, all from one sample in a study of cytomegalovirus exposure and HLA in healthy donors. The table came from immunoSEQ multiplex PCR; TCRdb's copy has only in-frame clones and leaves some out. The sample holds about 140,000 clones, roughly 80% seen once. The sample taken for sequencing was PBMCs. The receptors were sampled from a female donor in good health and CMV-seronegative. CDR3s include the opening cysteine and the closing phenylalanine or tryptophan. A D gene is named only where the DNA matches it firmly. A clone size is listed for some rows: how often the clone was seen (once, few, many), or a class if it is expanded.

clone size	J gene	V gene	D gene	CDR3 DNA	CDR3 protein
once	TRBJ1-2	TRBV6-6	NA	TGTGCCAGCAGCCGACTGTTCGGCAACTATGGCTACACCTTC	CASSRLFGNYGYTF
NA	TRBJ2-2	TRBV7-3	TRBD2	TGTGCCAGCAGCTTAGGACTAGCGGGAGTTTCCGGGGAGCTGTTTTTT	CASSLGLAGVSGELFF
NA	TRBJ1-5	TRBV6-1	NA	TGTGCCAGCTTACGAACAGGGCTAGCTCAGCCCCAGCATTTT	CASLRTGLAQPQHF
few	TRBJ2-2	TRBV6-6	NA	TGTGCCAGCAGTCGGACAGAGACGAACACCGGGGAGCTGTTTTTT	CASSRTETNTGELFF
NA	TRBJ2-7	TRBV28	TRBD1	TGTGCCAGCATTTCAGGTGGGGCAGGACAGGGGCAGGGCTACGAGCAGTACTTC	CASISGGAGQGQGYEQYF
NA	TRBJ1-5	TRBV19	NA	TGTGCCAGTACCTATACTTCATTAGTCAATCAGCCCCAGCATTTT	CASTYTSLVNQPQHF
NA	TRBJ1-1	TRBV19	TRBD1	TGTGCCAGTAGTGTCAACAGGGGGTACACTGAAGCTTTCTTT	CASSVNRGYTEAFF
NA	TRBJ2-7	TRBV27	NA	TGTGCCAGCAGTTTCAACGTCGAGGAAATCTCCTACGAGCAGTACTTC	CASSFNVEEISYEQYF
NA	TRBJ2-7	TRBV7-9	NA	TGTGCCAGCAGCTTAGAGACGGACTCCGTTTTCTCTTTAGAGCAGTACTTC	CASSLETDSVFSLEQYF
NA	TRBJ1-1	TRBV5-1	TRBD1	TGCGCCAGCGGCTTGGCGACAGGGACGAACACTGAAGCTTTCTTT	CASGLATGTNTEAFF
NA	TRBJ1-5	TRBV9	NA	TGTGCCAGCAGCGTAGATCCCCGCGGCAATCAGCCCCAGCATTTT	CASSVDPRGNQPQHF
NA	TRBJ1-5	TRBV19	NA	TGTGCCAGTACCTCTATTAGTGGGACTCATTTACAGGATCAGCCCCAGCATTTT	CASTSISGTHLQDQPQHF
once	TRBJ2-3	TRBV29-1	NA	TGCAGTGTTGAGGGCGTGGGCACAGATACGCAGTATTTT	CSVEGVGTDTQYF
NA	TRBJ2-2	TRBV7-3	TRBD2	TGTGCCAGCAGGACCGGGACTAGCGGGAGGCCGAACACCGGGGAGCTGTTTTTT	CASRTGTSGRPNTGELFF
NA	TRBJ2-7	TRBV18	TRBD2	TGTGCCAGCTCACCATTGCGGGAGGGCGAGCAGTACTTC	CASSPLREGEQYF
NA	TRBJ2-7	TRBV5-4	TRBD2	TGTGCCAGCAGCTTTTTTAGCGGGAGCTCCTACGAGCAGTACTTC	CASSFFSGSSYEQYF
few	TRBJ2-3	TRBV5-1	NA	TGCGCCAGCAGCTTAGTGGAGAGTGTCACAGATACGCAGTATTTT	CASSLVESVTDTQYF
NA	TRBJ2-7	TRBV28	TRBD1	TGTGCCAGCAGTTCCGGGGACAGGGGCTACGAGCAGTACTTC	CASSSGDRGYEQYF
NA	TRBJ2-3	TRBV19	NA	TGTGCCAGTAGTATGTCAGTTGCGGTTGCTAGCACAGATACGCAGTATTTT	CASSMSVAVASTDTQYF
once	TRBJ2-7	TRBV4-2	TRBD1	TGTGCCAGCAGCCCGGGACAGGCGGCGGGGGAGCAGTACTTC	CASSPGQAAGEQYF
few	TRBJ1-4	TRBV10-2	TRBD1	TGCGCCAGCAGCAAGACAGGGATAAATGAAAAACTGTTTTTT	CASSKTGINEKLFF
NA	TRBJ1-2	TRBV19	NA	TGTGCCAGTAGTACCAGCGGGGGGCGCGTTTCCTATGGCTACACCTTC	CASSTSGGRVSYGYTF
NA	TRBJ1-1	TRBV7-9	TRBD1	TGTGCCAGCAGCAACAGGGGACAGGGAGACACTGAAGCTTTCTTT	CASSNRGQGDTEAFF
NA	TRBJ1-2	TRBV4-2	NA	TGTGCCAGCAGCCAAGATCCCCGGACAGCGGAATTCTATGGCTACACCTTC	CASSQDPRTAEFYGYTF
NA	TRBJ2-7	TRBV7-3	TRBD1	TGTGCCAGCAGCTTAATTTGGACAGGGAGCTCCTACGAGCAGTACTTC	CASSLIWTGSSYEQYF
NA	TRBJ1-2	TRBV5-1	TRBD1	TGCGCCAGCAGAGGTAGGACAGGGGGCGATGGCTACACCTTC	CASRGRTGGDGYTF
NA	TRBJ1-5	TRBV10-3	NA	TGTGCCATCAGCCTTGACAGAATAACCTTGAGCAATCAGCCCCAGCATTTT	CAISLDRITLSNQPQHF
NA	TRBJ1-4	TRBV6-5	NA	TGTGCCAGCAGCCGTACAGGTGCCAATGAAAAACTGTTTTTT	CASSRTGANEKLFF
once	TRBJ2-1	TRBV2	NA	TGTGCCAGCAGTGAAGCGGTTGTCTGGGAGTATGAGCAGTTCTTC	CASSEAVVWEYEQFF
few	TRBJ2-7	TRBV6-1	TRBD1	TGTGCCAGCAGTGAGGGACAGGGCGCCCCCGAGCAGTACTTC	CASSEGQGAPEQYF
NA	TRBJ2-7	TRBV7-9	NA	TGTGCCAGCAGCTTAGGGGGTGGGGGGTACGAGCAGTACTTC	CASSLGGGGYEQYF
once	TRBJ2-7	TRBV7-9	TRBD1	TGTGCCAGCAGCGACAGGGTACTGTACGAGCAGTACTTC	CASSDRVLYEQYF
few	TRBJ1-1	TRBV13	NA	TGTGCCAGCAGCTTCGGTCGTACGAACACTGAAGCTTTCTTT	CASSFGRTNTEAFF
NA	TRBJ1-1	TRBV11-2	NA	TGTGCCAGCAGCCCCTCTCCGGGGAACACTGAAGCTTTCTTT	CASSPSPGNTEAFF
NA	TRBJ2-7	TRBV5-6	TRBD1	TGTGCCAGCAGCTTGCCAGGGGGATCGAACGAGCAGTACTTC	CASSLPGGSNEQYF
NA	TRBJ1-2	TRBV7-3	NA	TGTGCCAGCAGCTTACAGGCCAACTATGGCTACACCTTC	CASSLQANYGYTF
once	TRBJ2-3	TRBV27	NA	TGTGCCAGCAGCAGAGGGGACTTCGGCCCGGATACGCAGTATTTT	CASSRGDFGPDTQYF
NA	TRBJ2-2	TRBV5-1	TRBD1	TGCGCCAGCAGCTTCGCCCGGGACAGGGGGATCGGGGAGCTGTTTTTT	CASSFARDRGIGELFF
NA	TRBJ1-1	TRBV7-8	TRBD1	TGTGCCAGCAGCTGGGGCGTGGAGGAGACAGGGGGCAACACTGAAGCTTTCTTT	CASSWGVEETGGNTEAFF
NA	TRBJ1-1	TRBV7-2	NA	TGTGCCAGCTCGGGTTTCACTGAAGCTTTCTTT	CASSGFTEAFF
NA	TRBJ1-1	TRBV19	NA	TGTGCTGTTAAAGCCTCGGGAAGGAAAAACACTGAAGCTTTCTTT	CAVKASGRKNTEAFF
NA	TRBJ1-1	TRBV4-1	NA	TGCGCCAGCAGCCGTGGTCCAGGGGTGAACACTGAAGCTTTCTTT	CASSRGPGVNTEAFF
NA	TRBJ1-1	TRBV19	NA	TGTGCCAGTAGTCCTCACGGTAGAGGGAACACTGAAGCTTTCTTT	CASSPHGRGNTEAFF
once	TRBJ1-2	TRBV2	TRBD1	TGTGCCAGGAGGGAGGGACAGGGGGGAAGTAACTATGGCCACACCTTC	CARREGQGGSNYGHTF
NA	TRBJ1-1	TRBV21-1	NA	TGTGCCAGCATCGCTCAGGTAAATCTGGGGAACACTGAAGCTTTCTTT	CASIAQVNLGNTEAFF
NA	TRBJ2-6	TRBV28	NA	TGTGCCAGCAGGGCAGGGGATTTATCTGGGGCCAACGTCCTGACTTTC	CASRAGDLSGANVLTF
NA	TRBJ2-2	TRBV5-1	NA	TGCGCCAGCATGAGGGAAAACACCGGGGAGCTGTTTTTT	CASMRENTGELFF
NA	TRBJ1-1	TRBV30	NA	TGTGCCTGGAGTGTGGGGGGGGCGTCCCCTGAAGCTTTCTTT	CAWSVGGASPEAFF
NA	TRBJ2-7	TRBV10-3	NA	TGTGCCATCAGTGAGCCAGGGGAGGGCGAGCAGTACTTC	CAISEPGEGEQYF
few	TRBJ2-1	TRBV25-1	NA	TGTGCCAGCAGTGAGGGGGGGCTGGCGGACCCCTACAATGAGCAGTTCTTC	CASSEGGLADPYNEQFF
NA	TRBJ1-6	TRBV5-1	TRBD1	TGCGCCAGCAGCACGACAGGGTTCACTTCACCCCTCCACTTT	CASSTTGFTSPLHF
few	TRBJ1-4	TRBV6-5	NA	TGTGCCAGCAGTTACTCGAGGGGGGGTGGTAGGGAAAAACTGTTTTTT	CASSYSRGGGREKLFF
NA	TRBJ1-2	TRBV14	NA	TGTGCCAGCAGCCACCCCGACGCAGGGTTCGACTATGGCTACACCTTC	CASSHPDAGFDYGYTF
NA	TRBJ2-7	TRBV19	TRBD1	TGTGCCAGTAGTCTCTCCCGGGACAGGGCCTACGAGCAGTACTTC	CASSLSRDRAYEQYF
NA	TRBJ2-7	TRBV5-4	TRBD2	TGTGCCAGCAGCTTGGAACTAGCGGCCTACGAGCAGTACTTC	CASSLELAAYEQYF
NA	TRBJ2-7	TRBV11-2	NA	TGTGCCAGCAGCTTGGGCGCCTACGAGCAGTACTTC	CASSLGAYEQYF
NA	TRBJ1-1	TRBV19	NA	TGTGCCAGTAGTGCCGACAGCGCTTACACTGAAGCTTTCTTT	CASSADSAYTEAFF